This T cell receptor beta chain was obtained from a study of T cell responses to AZD1222 COVID-19 vaccine. Study results and caveats: Clonal diversity was possibly underestimated; the donors were predominantly white British and more often female. Vaccine-associated CD4 TCRs ranged over spike, dominating at 160-218 and 743-854. A reported finding is that nearly half of spike-specific TCRs target unmutated variant regions. Just a handful of people given AZD1222 tested seropositive at baseline.

As regards this clone: Its target is not known.

TCRdb's table, derived via immunoSEQ multiplex PCR, lists solely in-frame clones and lacks some. Among tens of thousands of clones listed, more than 85% were seen once. The clonotype was recovered from an adult who received the AZD1222 COVID-19 vaccine. The sequenced sample was peripheral blood, obtained 28 days after the second AZD1222 dose.

The CDR3, as DNA: TGTGCCAGCAGCCATTCCCGGCGGGACCTCTACACAGATACGCAGTATTTT. As protein: CASSHSRRDLYTDTQYF. The chain couples TRBV3-1 (or the pseudogene TRBV3-2) to TRBJ2-3; possible D gene TRBD2, 6 bases. This CDR3 has 17 amino acids. The V end lost 3 bases, the J end lost 2 bases, and 18 bases lay between the germline ends. The germline V gene encodes CDR1 LGHDT and CDR2 YNNKEL (reference sequence).